These T cell receptor beta chains were read from a single sample in a study of molecular identifiers for immune sequencing clone quantification. From the PCR reads, TCRdb called clonotypes with MiXCR, one entry per CDR3 protein. The sample includes fewer than 350,000 distinct CDR3 sequences, 20% to 25% of them seen just once. The sequencing input was naive CD8+ T cells from blood, with Jurkat cell RNA spiked in. These receptors were taken from a human donor in good health. Some libraries in this study had Jurkat cell RNA spiked in. CDR3s include the opening cysteine and the closing phenylalanine or tryptophan. The D gene is left open where the match is weak. Clone size is shown for a subset of rows, as once, few, many or a class of expanded clone.

CDR3nt	CDR3aa	d_gene	abundance	v_gene	j_gene
TGTGCCAGCAGCTCATCCCTGGCCAGGGAGTTTGTCACAGATACGCAGTATTTT	CASSSSLAREFVTDTQYF	.	many	TRBV7-2	TRBJ2-3
TGCGCCAGCAGCCAAGTTTATGGGGGCCCATTAGAAGCTTTCTTT	CASSQVYGGPLEAFF	.	.	TRBV4-3	TRBJ1-1
TGCGCCAGCAGCCATGCTCGGACAGGGGGCGGTGAGCAGTACTTC	CASSHARTGGGEQYF	TRBD1	many	TRBV4-3	TRBJ2-7
TGCAGTACCAGGGACTACACTGAAGCTTTCTTT	CSTRDYTEAFF	.	many	TRBV20-1	TRBJ1-1
TGCGCCAGCAGCCAACACGTCCGACCGGACTCTGGAAACACCATATATTTT	CASSQHVRPDSGNTIYF	.	few	TRBV4-3	TRBJ1-3
TGTGCCAGTAGTTCGGGGGGGAGGATAGATACGCAGTATTTT	CASSSGGRIDTQYF	TRBD2	.	TRBV19	TRBJ2-3
TGTGCCAGCAGCCCGGGACAGGGTACTTACGAGCAGTACTTC	CASSPGQGTYEQYF	TRBD1	many	TRBV6-5	TRBJ2-7
TGCGCCAGCAGCCAAGGGCAGATTGAAGCTTTCTTT	CASSQGQIEAFF	.	many	TRBV4-1	TRBJ1-1
TGCAGCGTGTCACCGGGACTCTCCTACGAGCAGTACTTC	CSVSPGLSYEQYF	.	many	TRBV29-1	TRBJ2-7
TGTGCCACCAGTGAGGGGGTCAGTAGCACAGATACGCAGTATTTT	CATSEGVSSTDTQYF	.	many	TRBV24-1	TRBJ2-3
TGTGCCAGCAGCCCTCAGACAGGGTGGGGAAATTCACCCCTCCACTTT	CASSPQTGWGNSPLHF	TRBD1	few	TRBV7-9	TRBJ1-6
TGTGCCAGCAGCTTAGAACAGGGTTCTTTCAATCAGCCCCAGCATTTT	CASSLEQGSFNQPQHF	.	many	TRBV7-2	TRBJ1-5
TGTGCCAGCAGCCCGCCCCGGGCCTACGAGCAGTACTTC	CASSPPRAYEQYF	.	.	TRBV7-9	TRBJ2-7
TGTGCCAGCAGGAAGCGGGGGGGCTTGTTCTACAATGAGCAGTTCTTC	CASRKRGGLFYNEQFF	TRBD2	many	TRBV6-2/TRBV6-3	TRBJ2-1
TGCAGTGCTATCGCCGGGACTAATTACACCGGGGAGCTGTTTTTT	CSAIAGTNYTGELFF	TRBD2	many	TRBV20-1	TRBJ2-2
TGTGCCACCAGCACCACACCGACAGTGTACAATGAGCAGTTCTTC	CATSTTPTVYNEQFF	.	few	TRBV15	TRBJ2-1
TGTGCCAGTAGGAGTCCTGGGACAGAGCTGAGCTCCTACGAGCAGTACTTC	CASRSPGTELSSYEQYF	TRBD1	many	TRBV19	TRBJ2-7
TGTGCCAGCAGCGGTATAAATGTCGAGCAGTTCTTC	CASSGINVEQFF	.	many	TRBV11-2	TRBJ2-1
TGCGGAGGGGGGCCGACAGATACGCAGTATTTT	CGGGPTDTQYF	.	few	TRBV20-1	TRBJ2-3
TGTGCCAGCAGTTTATCAGGGATGAACACTGAAGCTTTCTTT	CASSLSGMNTEAFF	.	many	TRBV28	TRBJ1-1
TGTGCCAGTAGCCCAACAGGGATGTACGAGCAGTACTTC	CASSPTGMYEQYF	.	.	TRBV19	TRBJ2-7
TGTGCCAGCAGTTCCCCCGCAGGGGGCCCTGATCAGCCCCAGCATTTT	CASSSPAGGPDQPQHF	TRBD1	many	TRBV27	TRBJ1-5
TGCGCCAGCAGCCAAGAAGGTGCGGTCTACGAGCAGTACTTC	CASSQEGAVYEQYF	.	many	TRBV4-1	TRBJ2-7
TGCAGCGTACTTGAAGGAAACACCATATATTTT	CSVLEGNTIYF	.	many	TRBV29-1	TRBJ1-3
TGTGCCAGCTCACCACCTCCGGGCGGGGCGGGGGAGAGCACAGATACGCAGTATTTT	CASSPPPGGAGESTDTQYF	TRBD2	few	TRBV18	TRBJ2-3
TGTGCCAGCAGCCATCCAGGGGGTGGGCCGCGCGATCAGCCCCAGCATTTT	CASSHPGGGPRDQPQHF	TRBD1	many	TRBV7-8	TRBJ1-5
TGTGCCAGCAGCTTGAATGTAGCGGGAGAAATTTCGGATACGCAGTATTTT	CASSLNVAGEISDTQYF	TRBD2	many	TRBV7-9	TRBJ2-3
TGTGCCAGCACCGTAGGCAATCAGCCCCAGCATTTT	CASTVGNQPQHF	.	many	TRBV7-9	TRBJ1-5
TGTGCCAGCAGCTTCAGGGACTCTGGAAACACCATATATTTT	CASSFRDSGNTIYF	.	many	TRBV13	TRBJ1-3
TGCGCCAGCAGCATACAGGGGGTGAGTGGCTACACCTTC	CASSIQGVSGYTF	TRBD1	.	TRBV4-1	TRBJ1-2
TGTGCCAGCAGCTTAGTAGCGTTATACGGGACAGGGGGCCGGGAAGCTTTCTTT	CASSLVALYGTGGREAFF	TRBD1	few	TRBV7-9	TRBJ1-1
TGTGCCAGCAGCTTAGGCCGGGCAGGGGGGTTCTACGAGCAGTACTTC	CASSLGRAGGFYEQYF	.	.	TRBV13	TRBJ2-7
TGCAGCGTTGTTCTGGGTTACTACGAGCAGTACTTC	CSVVLGYYEQYF	.	.	TRBV29-1	TRBJ2-7
TGTGCCAGCAGGCCCGGGACAGGGGTTTACGAGCAGTACTTC	CASRPGTGVYEQYF	TRBD1	many	TRBV11-1	TRBJ2-7
TGTGCCAGCAGCTCTAACCGCGGGACGGGAGGGCCATCCTACAATGAGCAGTTCTTC	CASSSNRGTGGPSYNEQFF	TRBD2	many	TRBV7-9	TRBJ2-1
TGTGCCAGCAGCTCCGCAGGGGGAACCAACTACGAGCAGTACTTC	CASSSAGGTNYEQYF	TRBD1	many	TRBV7-9	TRBJ2-7
TGCGCCAGCAGCTTGGAGTCAGGGGGCGCGGAGAGTGAAAAACTGTTTTTT	CASSLESGGAESEKLFF	TRBD1	many	TRBV5-1	TRBJ1-4
TGTGCCAGCAGCGGCACACCTGGACTCTTGAACACCGGGGAGCTGTTTTTT	CASSGTPGLLNTGELFF	.	many	TRBV5-4	TRBJ2-2
TGTGCCAGCAGCAGCACGGACAGAACTAAGTCTGGGGCCAACGTCCTGACTTTC	CASSSTDRTKSGANVLTF	.	many	TRBV7-9	TRBJ2-6
TGTGCCAGCAGCTTCGTCAGGGATGAGCAGTTCTTC	CASSFVRDEQFF	.	.	TRBV11-2	TRBJ2-1
TGTGCCTGGGGGAATGGAGAAAAACTGTTTTTT	CAWGNGEKLFF	.	many	TRBV30	TRBJ1-4
TGCGCCAGCAGCCAAGGGTCCAACCGGGGCTCCCACTATGAGCAGTTCTTC	CASSQGSNRGSHYEQFF	.	.	TRBV4-1	TRBJ2-1
TGCAGTGCGTCCTACCAGGGGGCGCGTGGCTCCGGGGAGCTGTTTTTT	CSASYQGARGSGELFF	TRBD1	many	TRBV20-1	TRBJ2-2
TGCAGTGCTAGTCTGGGCTATGGCTACACCTTC	CSASLGYGYTF	.	few	TRBV20-1	TRBJ1-2
TGTGCCAGCAGCCCCGGCGGGCGTTCTGAGACCCAGTACTTC	CASSPGGRSETQYF	.	few	TRBV7-6	TRBJ2-5
TGTGCCAGCGGGGACGGCAACACTGAAGCTTTCTTT	CASGDGNTEAFF	.	many	TRBV11-2	TRBJ1-1
TGTGCCAGCAGACACGTCGGGGTAGCTGAAGCTTTCTTT	CASRHVGVAEAFF	.	many	TRBV6-2/TRBV6-3	TRBJ1-1